The rows below give T cell receptor beta chains drawn from one sample of a study of T cell clones after liver transplantation. Assay: immunoSEQ multiplex PCR; the TCRdb copy retains only in-frame clones and omits some. The profile covers about 60,000 clones, with 65% to 75% appearing a single time and 15% taken by the ten largest. Source: CD4+ T cells from blood, taken before liver transplant. The receptor source for this set is a human donor who received a liver transplant. Each CDR3 is given with its conserved first and last residue. A D gene is named only where the DNA matches it firmly. A clone size is listed for some rows: how often the clone was seen (once, few, many), or a class if it is expanded.

j_gene: TRBJ1-1
v_gene: TRBV28
abundance: NA
d_gene: NA
CDR3nt: TGTGCCAGCAGTTTATTTAGCGGGCAGTACACTGAAGCTTTCTTT
CDR3aa: CASSLFSGQYTEAFF

j_gene: TRBJ1-1
v_gene: TRBV19
abundance: NA
d_gene: TRBD1
CDR3nt: TGTGCCAGTAGTAGGGGATACAGGGGAGAGAACACTGAAGCTTTCTTT
CDR3aa: CASSRGYRGENTEAFF

j_gene: TRBJ2-1
v_gene: TRBV5-4
abundance: NA
d_gene: NA
CDR3nt: TGTGCCAGCAGCGGGGCCATCAATCCCTCCTACAATGAGCAGTTCTTC
CDR3aa: CASSGAINPSYNEQFF

j_gene: TRBJ1-3
v_gene: TRBV6-5
abundance: NA
d_gene: TRBD1
CDR3nt: TGTGCCAGCAGTCGTAGACAGGGGTCTGGAAACACCATATATTTT
CDR3aa: CASSRRQGSGNTIYF

j_gene: TRBJ1-4
v_gene: TRBV15
abundance: medium-sized
d_gene: TRBD1
CDR3nt: TGTGCCACCAGCAGGGAGACCGGGACAGGGAATGAAAAACTGTTTTTT
CDR3aa: CATSRETGTGNEKLFF

j_gene: TRBJ1-5
v_gene: TRBV18
abundance: NA
d_gene: NA
CDR3nt: TGTGCCAGCTCACTCTCGACGTGGGGGGGCAATCAGCCCCAGCATTTT
CDR3aa: CASSLSTWGGNQPQHF

j_gene: TRBJ1-2
v_gene: TRBV21-1
abundance: NA
d_gene: NA
CDR3nt: TGTGCCAGCAGCAAAGAGGGGGGGCTGATCTATGGCTACACCTTC
CDR3aa: CASSKEGGLIYGYTF

j_gene: TRBJ2-7
v_gene: TRBV5-4
abundance: NA
d_gene: TRBD2
CDR3nt: TGTGCCAGCAGCTTGGGCGGGGGACGGGACTACGAGCAGTACTTC
CDR3aa: CASSLGGGRDYEQYF

j_gene: TRBJ1-5
v_gene: TRBV27
abundance: NA
d_gene: TRBD1
CDR3nt: TGTGCCAGCAGTTTATCCGGGACAGGGGGCCCTCCGGCCCAGCATTTT
CDR3aa: CASSLSGTGGPPAQHF

j_gene: TRBJ1-1
v_gene: TRBV7-2
abundance: NA
d_gene: TRBD1
CDR3nt: TGTGCCAGCAGCCGTACAGGGGGCACTGAAGCTTTCTTT
CDR3aa: CASSRTGGTEAFF

j_gene: TRBJ1-2
v_gene: TRBV19
abundance: NA
d_gene: TRBD1
CDR3nt: TGTGCCAGTAGTATACCCGACAGGGGGCTCTATGGCTACACCTTC
CDR3aa: CASSIPDRGLYGYTF

j_gene: TRBJ1-1
v_gene: TRBV7-2
abundance: NA
d_gene: NA
CDR3nt: TGTGCCAGCAGCGCTAGACAGCTGAACACTGAAGCTTTCTTT
CDR3aa: CASSARQLNTEAFF

j_gene: TRBJ2-7
v_gene: TRBV18
abundance: NA
d_gene: NA
CDR3nt: TGTGCCAGCTCACCCAGGAAGGGGGGGTACGAGCAGTACTTC
CDR3aa: CASSPRKGGYEQYF

j_gene: TRBJ1-6
v_gene: TRBV30
abundance: NA
d_gene: NA
CDR3nt: TGTGCCTGGAGCACCGCCGGGGGATATAATTCACCCCTCCACTTT
CDR3aa: CAWSTAGGYNSPLHF

j_gene: TRBJ2-7
v_gene: TRBV19
abundance: NA
d_gene: TRBD1
CDR3nt: TGTGCCAGTAGTATGGGGACAGGGGCGGAGGAGCAGTACTTC
CDR3aa: CASSMGTGAEEQYF

j_gene: TRBJ2-7
v_gene: TRBV18
abundance: once
d_gene: NA
CDR3nt: TGTGCCAGCTCTGAGGGTTTTGGTTACGAGCAGTACTTC
CDR3aa: CASSEGFGYEQYF

j_gene: TRBJ2-4
v_gene: TRBV11-2
abundance: once
d_gene: NA
CDR3nt: TGTGCCAGCAGCTTCGATAGTCTCAACAAAAACATTCAGTACTTC
CDR3aa: CASSFDSLNKNIQYF

j_gene: TRBJ2-6
v_gene: TRBV18
abundance: once
d_gene: TRBD1
CDR3nt: TGTGCCAGCTCACCACCGGGACAGGGGGCTGGCGGGGCCAACGTCCTGACTTTC
CDR3aa: CASSPPGQGAGGANVLTF

j_gene: TRBJ2-5
v_gene: TRBV4-1
abundance: NA
d_gene: TRBD2
CDR3nt: TGCGCCAGCAGCCAGGCTAGCGGGGGGGGACCTTTCATACAAGAGACCCAGTACTTC
CDR3aa: CASSQASGGGPFIQETQYF

j_gene: TRBJ2-5
v_gene: TRBV19
abundance: NA
d_gene: NA
CDR3nt: TGTGCCAGTAGTAACGGGGCGGACAGATGGATAGAGACCCAGTACTTC
CDR3aa: CASSNGADRWIETQYF

j_gene: TRBJ2-7
v_gene: TRBV28
abundance: NA
d_gene: TRBD1
CDR3nt: TGTGCCAGCAGTTTCAGGGGGCACTCCTACGAGCAGTACTTC
CDR3aa: CASSFRGHSYEQYF

j_gene: TRBJ1-1
v_gene: TRBV27
abundance: NA
d_gene: TRBD1
CDR3nt: TGTGCCAGCAGACGAAGACAGGGGGCAAACACTGAAGCTTTCTTT
CDR3aa: CASRRRQGANTEAFF

j_gene: TRBJ1-1
v_gene: TRBV5-1
abundance: NA
d_gene: NA
CDR3nt: TGCGCCAGCAGCACTGGCCGGAGGGGAGGGGGCACTGAAGCTTTCTTT
CDR3aa: CASSTGRRGGGTEAFF

j_gene: TRBJ2-7
v_gene: TRBV5-1
abundance: NA
d_gene: TRBD1
CDR3nt: TGCGCCAGCAGCCAGACAGGGGGCTCCTACGAGCAGTACTTC
CDR3aa: CASSQTGGSYEQYF

j_gene: TRBJ1-2
v_gene: TRBV7-8
abundance: NA
d_gene: TRBD1
CDR3nt: TGTGCCAGCAGCTTGGGGGACAGTGAAAACTATGGCTACACCTTC
CDR3aa: CASSLGDSENYGYTF